This is a list of T cell receptor beta chains from one sample in a study of a mutant IDH1 vaccine in newly diagnosed glioma. Measured with immunoSEQ multiplex PCR; TCRdb has only the in-frame clones, and not every one. The sample includes 30,000 to 35,000 clones, more than 85% of them seen just once. The material sequenced was PBMCs, taken from a glioma patient treated with radiotherapy, temozolomide or both. These receptors were taken from a woman aged 40 to 50 with glioma. Both conserved end residues are trimmed from each CDR3. The D gene is left open where the match is weak.

d_call,j_call,v_call,cdr3_aa
.,TRBJ2-2,TRBV19,ASGQEQANTGELF
.,TRBJ2-5,TRBV6-5,ASRAPGARETQY
.,TRBJ1-5,TRBV15,ATSRAVRGNQPQH
TRBD1,TRBJ2-5,TRBV2,ASSDGTGRETQY
TRBD2,TRBJ2-5,TRBV2,ASRGGTSETQY
.,TRBJ1-1,TRBV7-8,ASSFGTYAEAF
.,TRBJ2-5,TRBV5-6,ASSLTGTETQY
.,TRBJ2-7,TRBV25-1,ASSGPGVYEQY
.,TRBJ2-7,TRBV9,ASSVGGGTYEQY
TRBD1,TRBJ2-3,TRBV4-1,ASSRAGAGGAGDTQY
.,TRBJ1-2,TRBV14,ASSQSGYGYT
.,TRBJ1-5,TRBV7-2,ASSSRGNQPQH
.,TRBJ2-1,TRBV11-2,ASLQGGNEQF
.,TRBJ1-5,TRBV10-3,AISGQNSNQPQH
TRBD2,TRBJ2-1,TRBV29-1,SVGRGGAEQF